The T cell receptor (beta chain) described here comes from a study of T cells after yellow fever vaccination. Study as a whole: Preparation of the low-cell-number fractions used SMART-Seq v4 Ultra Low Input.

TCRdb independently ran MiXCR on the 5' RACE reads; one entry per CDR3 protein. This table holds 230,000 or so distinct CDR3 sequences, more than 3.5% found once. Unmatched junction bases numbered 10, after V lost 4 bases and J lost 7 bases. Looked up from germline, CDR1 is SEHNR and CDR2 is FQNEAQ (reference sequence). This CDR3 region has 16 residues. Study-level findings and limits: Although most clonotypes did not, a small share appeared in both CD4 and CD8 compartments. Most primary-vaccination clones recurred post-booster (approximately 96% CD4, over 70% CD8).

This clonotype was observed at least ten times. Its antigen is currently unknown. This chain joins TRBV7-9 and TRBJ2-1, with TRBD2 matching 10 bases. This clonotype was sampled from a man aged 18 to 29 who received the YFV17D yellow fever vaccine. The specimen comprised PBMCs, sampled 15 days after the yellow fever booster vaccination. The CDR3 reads CASSSERGGRMNEQFF. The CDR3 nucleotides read TGTGCCAGCAGCTCGGAGCGGGGGGGACGAATGAATGAGCAGTTCTTC. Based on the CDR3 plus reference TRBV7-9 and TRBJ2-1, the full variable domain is DTGVSQNPRHKITKRGQNVTFRCDPISEHNRLYWYRQTLGQGPEFLTYFQNEAQLEKSRLLSDRFSAERPKGSFSTLEIQRTEQGDSAMYLCASSSERGGRMNEQFFGPGTRLTVL.